The 14 T cell receptor beta chains below all came from one sample that was sequenced in a study of blood T cell repertoires in COVID-19 (dated by TCRdb to between 2020 and 2021). Libraries were constructed by the immunoSEQ multiplex PCR assay. TCRdb holds this immuneACCESS table with in-frame rearrangements only. Some clones are missing; in checked studies, unresolved V genes explain under half, and the rest has no known cause. This sample has 350,000 to 500,000 clones in its table, and around nine tenths of those were observed once. 1.4% of the sample belongs to the ten largest clones. Sequencing was done on a sample of PBMCs or T cells enriched from blood (not recorded which). These receptors originate from a woman aged 18-35 years who had been exposed to COVID-19.

This chain joins TRBV6-5 and TRBJ1-1; possible D gene TRBD1, 6 bases. Trimming took 6 bases from V and 4 from J, leaving 12 bases between them. The CDR3 runs 13 residues. The germline V gene encodes CDR1 MNHEY and CDR2 SVGAGI. DNA for the CDR3: TGTGCCAGCAGCAGGGGAATGGGCACTGAAGCTTTCTTT. Translating gives CASSRGMGTEAFF.

The chain is built from TRBV4-1 and TRBJ2-1, with 8 nucleotides matching TRBD1. Trimming took 0 bases from V and 7 from J; bases not matched to a gene: 2. CDR1 and CDR2 from the germline V gene are MGHRA and YSYEKL. CDR3 length equals 14 residues. The CDR3 here is CASSQDHRGNEQFF. DNA for the CDR3: TGCGCCAGCAGCCAAGATCACAGGGGGAATGAGCAGTTCTTC.

As for this clone: Germline and junction disagree at one end, which may indicate a read error. The chain is built from TRBV7-7 and TRBJ2-5; D possibly uses TRBD1 or TRBD2 (7 bases each). CDR3 length: 15 amino acids. CDR1 and CDR2 from the germline V gene are SSHAT and FNYEAQ (reference sequence). CDR3 coding DNA: TGTGCTAGCAGCTTAGGGGGCGGGGGATTGGAGACCCAGTACTTC. Protein sequence: CASSLGGGGLETQYF. Variable domain in full (rest from reference TRBV7-7 and TRBJ2-5): GAGVSQSPRYKVTKRGQDVTLRCDPISSHATLYWYQQALGQGPEFLTYFNYEAQPDKSGLPSDRFSAERPEGSISTLTIQRTEQRDSAMYRCASSLGGGGLETQYFGPGTRLLVL.

This clone occurred once. The chain uses TRBV19 and TRBJ1-2; D is uncertain. The CDR3 loop spans 12 amino acids. Germline assignment: CDR1 LNHDA and CDR2 SQIVND (reference sequence). V dropped 3 bases and J dropped 6 bases, with 8 bases sitting between them. The CDR3 reads CASSMSENGYTF. The CDR3 coding sequence is TGTGCCAGTAGTATGTCTGAGAATGGCTACACCTTC.

The count of this clone is one. This chain joins TRBV29-1 and TRBJ2-5; D is unclear. Trimming left V 6 bases short and J 4 bases short, with 12 bases between. CDR3 length: 12 residues. In germline, CDR1 is SQVTM, CDR2 ANQGSEA. The CDR3 sequence is CSVHSSGETQYF. DNA for the CDR3: TGCAGCGTCCATAGTTCGGGAGAGACCCAGTACTTC.

V and J are TRBV19 and TRBJ2-1; 8 bases fit TRBD1. The CDR3 totals 15 residues. Unmatched junction bases numbered 10, after V lost 5 bases and J lost 7 bases. Germline CDR1 and CDR2: LNHDA and SQIVND (reference sequence). The CDR3 coding sequence is TGTGCCAGTAGTCCCCGGCAGGGGGCGGTGAATGAGCAGTTCTTC. Its protein product is CASSPRQGAVNEQFF.

In its sample, this clone was seen a few times. The chain couples TRBV20-1 to TRBJ1-1; D unclear. From germline, CDR1 is DFQATT and CDR2 SNEGSKA (reference sequence). The CDR3 has 11 residues. V lost 3 bases to trimming and J lost 8 bases, with 10 bases between them. CDR3 sequence reads: CSASEVQEAFF. The CDR3 DNA is TGCAGTGCTAGCGAAGTTCAGGAAGCTTTCTTT.

This chain uses TRBV18 with TRBJ1-3; D remains unclear. The V gene's germline CDR1 is KGHSH and CDR2 LQKENI. V was pared by 1 base and J by 7 bases, with 8 bases between. This CDR3 is built from 13 residues. CDR3 region: CASSPLGGNTIYF. DNA of the CDR3: TGTGCCAGCTCACCACTTGGCGGGAACACCATATATTTT.

This clone occurred once. The rearrangement links TRBV18 to TRBJ1-1; TRBD1 matches 7 bases. V shed 3 bases, J shed 5 bases, and the junction held 9 bases outside the gene matches. CDR3 length equals 15 residues. The germline V gene encodes CDR1 KGHSH and CDR2 LQKENI. CDR3 nucleotide sequence: TGTGCCAGCTCACCCGCAGGGGGGCTCGGGACTGAAGCTTTCTTT. Protein product: CASSPAGGLGTEAFF.

This clone was detected a few times. The chain has TRBV28 and TRBJ1-5, with D possibly matching TRBD1 (5 bases). The germline V gene encodes CDR1 MDHEN and CDR2 SYDVKM. The CDR3 has 13 residues. Trimming removed 6 bases from V and 4 bases from J, with 10 bases in between. The CDR3 reads CASRIGVNQPQHF. Written as DNA, the CDR3 is TGTGCCAGCAGGATAGGGGTAAATCAGCCCCAGCATTTT. Combining the CDR3 with reference TRBV28 and TRBJ1-5 gives the whole variable domain DVKVTQSSRYLVKRTGEKVFLECVQDMDHENMFWYRQDPGLGLRLIYFSYDVKMKEKGDIPEGYSVSREKKERFSLILESASTNQTSMYLCASRIGVNQPQHFGDGTRLSIL.

This rearrangement joins TRBV7-6 to TRBJ2-5; 9 positions agree with TRBD1. With V trimmed by 1 base and J by 4 bases, 7 bases remained unmatched. The CDR3 spans 16 residues. Germline V gene sequence: CDR1 SGHVS, CDR2 FNYEAQ. The CDR3 nucleotides are TGTGCCAGCAGCTTAGGGTCTGGGACAGGGTCAGAGACCCAGTACTTC. Protein: CASSLGSGTGSETQYF.

The chain joins TRBV28 to TRBJ2-5, with TRBD1 matching 7 bases. The junction had 9 bases not matched to a gene; V was cut back by 6 bases and J by 2 bases. Germline V gives CDR1 MDHEN, CDR2 SYDVKM. The CDR3 length is 15 residues. CDR3 loop: CASSLGTAVQETQYF. In DNA form, the CDR3 reads TGTGCCAGCAGCCTTGGGACAGCAGTTCAAGAGACCCAGTACTTC.

V is TRBV14 and J is TRBJ1-1; 8 nucleotides agree with TRBD1. The CDR3 has 16 residues. From germline, CDR1 is SGHDN and CDR2 FVKESK. The junction had 18 bases not matched to a gene; V was cut back by 11 bases and J by 4 bases. CDR3 residues: CAFRKGLTGGGTEAFF. CDR3 DNA sequence: TGTGCCTTTCGTAAAGGCCTAACAGGGGGAGGCACTGAAGCTTTCTTT.

V is TRBV29-1 and J is TRBJ2-2; TRBD1 aligns across 7 bases. J lost 4 bases, V lost 6 bases, and 11 bases had no gene match. The germline V gene has CDR1 SQVTM and CDR2 ANQGSEA. The CDR3 loop spans 15 amino acids. The CDR3 here is CSVGDRELSTGELFF. The CDR3 DNA reads as TGCAGCGTAGGAGACAGGGAGTTAAGCACCGGGGAGCTGTTTTTT.